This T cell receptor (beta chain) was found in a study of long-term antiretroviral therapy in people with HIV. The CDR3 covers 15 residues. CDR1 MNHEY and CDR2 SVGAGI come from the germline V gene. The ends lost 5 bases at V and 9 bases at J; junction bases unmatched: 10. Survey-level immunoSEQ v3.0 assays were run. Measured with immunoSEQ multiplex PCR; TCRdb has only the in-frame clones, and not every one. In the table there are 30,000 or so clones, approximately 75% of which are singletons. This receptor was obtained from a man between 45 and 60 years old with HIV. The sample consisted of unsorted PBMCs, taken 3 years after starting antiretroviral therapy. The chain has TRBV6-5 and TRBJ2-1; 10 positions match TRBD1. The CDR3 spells CASSLRDRGLTEQFF. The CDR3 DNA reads TGTGCCAGCAGTCTTCGCGACAGGGGGCTCACTGAGCAGTTCTTC.